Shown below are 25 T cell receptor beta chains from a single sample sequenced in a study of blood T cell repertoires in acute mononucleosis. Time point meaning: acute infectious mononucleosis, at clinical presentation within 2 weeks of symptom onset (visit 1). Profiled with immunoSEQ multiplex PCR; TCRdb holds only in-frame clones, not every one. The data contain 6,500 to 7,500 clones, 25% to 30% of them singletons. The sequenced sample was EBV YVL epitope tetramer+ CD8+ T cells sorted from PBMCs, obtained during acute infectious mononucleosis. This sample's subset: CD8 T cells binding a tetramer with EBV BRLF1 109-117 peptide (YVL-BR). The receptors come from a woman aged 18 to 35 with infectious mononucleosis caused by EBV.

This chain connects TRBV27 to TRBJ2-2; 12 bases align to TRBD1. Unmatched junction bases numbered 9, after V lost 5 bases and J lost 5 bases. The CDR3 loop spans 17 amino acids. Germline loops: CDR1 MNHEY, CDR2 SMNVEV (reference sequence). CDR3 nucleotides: TGTGCCAGCAGTCCCCGGGACAGGGGGCTCGGAACCGGGGAGCTGTTTTTT. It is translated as CASSPRDRGLGTGELFF.

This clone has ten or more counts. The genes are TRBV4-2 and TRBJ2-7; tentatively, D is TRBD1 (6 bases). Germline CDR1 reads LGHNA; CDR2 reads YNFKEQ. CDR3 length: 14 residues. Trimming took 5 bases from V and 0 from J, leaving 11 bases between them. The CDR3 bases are TGTGCCAGCAGCTCGCCGGGACACTCCTACGAGCAGTACTTC. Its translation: CASSSPGHSYEQYF.

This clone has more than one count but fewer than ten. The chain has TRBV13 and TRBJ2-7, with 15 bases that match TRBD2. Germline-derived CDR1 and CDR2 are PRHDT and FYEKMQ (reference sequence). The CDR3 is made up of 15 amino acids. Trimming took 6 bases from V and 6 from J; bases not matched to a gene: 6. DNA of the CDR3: TGTGCCAGCAGGCGGACTAGCGGGAGGGCTTCCGAGCAGTACTTC. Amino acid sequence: CASRRTSGRASEQYF.

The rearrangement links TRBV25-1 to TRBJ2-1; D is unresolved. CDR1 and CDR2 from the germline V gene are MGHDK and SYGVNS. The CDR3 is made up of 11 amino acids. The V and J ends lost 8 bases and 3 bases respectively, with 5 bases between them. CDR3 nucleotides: TGTGCCAGCGGGGTCTACAATGAGCAGTTCTTC. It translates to CASGVYNEQFF.

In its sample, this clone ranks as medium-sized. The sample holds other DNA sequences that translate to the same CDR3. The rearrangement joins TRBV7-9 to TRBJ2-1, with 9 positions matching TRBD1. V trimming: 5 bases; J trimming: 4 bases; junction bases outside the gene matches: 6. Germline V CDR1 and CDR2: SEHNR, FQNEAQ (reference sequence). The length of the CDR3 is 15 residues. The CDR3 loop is CASSPGQGIYNEQFF. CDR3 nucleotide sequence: TGTGCCAGCAGCCCCGGACAGGGGATTTACAATGAGCAGTTCTTC.

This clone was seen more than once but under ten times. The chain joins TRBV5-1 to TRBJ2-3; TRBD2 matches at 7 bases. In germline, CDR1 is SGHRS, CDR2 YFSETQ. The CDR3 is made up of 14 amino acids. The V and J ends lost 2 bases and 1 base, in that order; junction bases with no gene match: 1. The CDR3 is CASSLTSGTDTQYF. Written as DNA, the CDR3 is TGCGCCAGCAGCTTAACTAGCGGCACAGATACGCAGTATTTT.

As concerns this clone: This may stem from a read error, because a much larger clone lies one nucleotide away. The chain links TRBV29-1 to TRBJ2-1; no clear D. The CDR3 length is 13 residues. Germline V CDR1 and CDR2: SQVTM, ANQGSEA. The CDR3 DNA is TGCTGCGTTTGGCAGGCCCTTTACAATGAGCAGTTCTTC. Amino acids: CCVWQALYNEQFF.

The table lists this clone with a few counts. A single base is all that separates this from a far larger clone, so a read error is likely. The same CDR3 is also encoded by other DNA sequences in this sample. The CDR3 DNA reads TGCGCCAGCAGTTGGACAGCCTCCTACGAGCAGTACTTC. Encoded protein: CASSWTASYEQYF. This chain joins TRBV5-1 and TRBJ2-7; D is possibly TRBD1 (6 bases). The CDR3 runs to 13 residues. Trimming took 5 bases from V and 0 from J, leaving 9 bases between them. CDR1 is SGHRS and CDR2 is YFSETQ in the germline V gene.

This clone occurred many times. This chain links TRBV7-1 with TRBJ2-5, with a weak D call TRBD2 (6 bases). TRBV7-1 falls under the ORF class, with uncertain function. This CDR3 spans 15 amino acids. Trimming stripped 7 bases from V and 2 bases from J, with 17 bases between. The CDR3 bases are TGTGCCAGCATGAGGGAGTTGGCGGGGCAAGAGACCCAGTACTTC. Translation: CASMRELAGQETQYF.

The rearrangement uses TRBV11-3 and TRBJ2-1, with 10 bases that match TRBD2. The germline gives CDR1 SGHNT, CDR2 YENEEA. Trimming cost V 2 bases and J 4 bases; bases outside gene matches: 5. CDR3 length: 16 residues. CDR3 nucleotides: TGTGCCAGCAGCTTAATAGCTAGCGGGGGTTACAATGAGCAGTTCTTC. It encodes CASSLIASGGYNEQFF.

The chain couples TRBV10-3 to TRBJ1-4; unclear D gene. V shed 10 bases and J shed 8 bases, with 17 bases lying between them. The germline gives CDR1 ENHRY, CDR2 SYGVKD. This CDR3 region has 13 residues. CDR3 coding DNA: TGTGCCAGCGTTACCGTTAATGAGGAAAAACTGTTTTTT. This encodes CASVTVNEEKLFF.

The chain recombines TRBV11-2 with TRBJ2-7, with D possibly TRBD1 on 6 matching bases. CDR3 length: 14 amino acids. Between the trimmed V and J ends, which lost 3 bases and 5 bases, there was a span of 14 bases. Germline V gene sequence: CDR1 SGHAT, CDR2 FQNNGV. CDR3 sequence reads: CASSFDRTANEQYF. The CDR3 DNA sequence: TGTGCCAGCAGCTTTGACAGGACAGCCAACGAGCAGTACTTC.

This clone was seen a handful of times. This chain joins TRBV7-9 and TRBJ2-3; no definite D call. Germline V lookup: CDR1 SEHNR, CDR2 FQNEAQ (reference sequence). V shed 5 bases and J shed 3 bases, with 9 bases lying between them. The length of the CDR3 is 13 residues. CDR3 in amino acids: CASSAMATDTQYF. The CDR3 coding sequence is TGTGCCAGCAGCGCGATGGCAACAGATACGCAGTATTTT.

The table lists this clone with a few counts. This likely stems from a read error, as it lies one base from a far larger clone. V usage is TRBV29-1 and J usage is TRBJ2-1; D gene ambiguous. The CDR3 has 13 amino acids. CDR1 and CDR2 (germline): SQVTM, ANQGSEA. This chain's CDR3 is CIVGQALYNEQFF. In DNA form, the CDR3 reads TGCATCGTTGGGCAGGCCCTTTACAATGAGCAGTTCTTC.

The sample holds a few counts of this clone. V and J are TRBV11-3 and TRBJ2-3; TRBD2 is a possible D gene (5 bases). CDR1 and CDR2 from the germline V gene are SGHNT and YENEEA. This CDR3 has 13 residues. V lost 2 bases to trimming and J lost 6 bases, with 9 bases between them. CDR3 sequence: CASSLLAGDTQYF. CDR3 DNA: TGTGCCAGCAGCTTACTAGCTGGGGATACGCAGTATTTT.

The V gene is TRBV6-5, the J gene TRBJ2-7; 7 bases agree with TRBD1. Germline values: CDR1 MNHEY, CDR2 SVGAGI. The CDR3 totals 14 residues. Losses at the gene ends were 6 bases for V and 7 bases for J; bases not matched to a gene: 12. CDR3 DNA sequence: TGTGCCAGCAGCCCGGCAGGGGGATTGAGGGAGCAGTACTTC. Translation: CASSPAGGLREQYF.

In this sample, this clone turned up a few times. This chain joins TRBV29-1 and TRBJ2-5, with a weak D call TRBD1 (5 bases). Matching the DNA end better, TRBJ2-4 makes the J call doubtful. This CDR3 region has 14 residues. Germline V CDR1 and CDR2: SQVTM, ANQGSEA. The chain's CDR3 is CSVEVQEGRDIQYF. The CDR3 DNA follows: TGCAGCGTTGAAGTACAGGAAGGAAGGGACATTCAGTACTTC.

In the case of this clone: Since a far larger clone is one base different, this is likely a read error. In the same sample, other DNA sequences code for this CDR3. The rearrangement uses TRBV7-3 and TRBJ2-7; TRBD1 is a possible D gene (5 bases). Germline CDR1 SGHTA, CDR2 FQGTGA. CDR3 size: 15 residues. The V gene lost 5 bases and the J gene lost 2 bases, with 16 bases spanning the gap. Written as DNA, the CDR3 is TGTGCCAGCAGCCAAGTGCGAGACAGCCCCTACGAGCAGTACTTC. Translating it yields CASSQVRDSPYEQYF.

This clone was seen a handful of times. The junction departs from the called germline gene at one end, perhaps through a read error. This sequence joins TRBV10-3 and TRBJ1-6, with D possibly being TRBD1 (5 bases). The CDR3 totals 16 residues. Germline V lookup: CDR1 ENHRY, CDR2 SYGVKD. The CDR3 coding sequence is TGTGCCAGCAGTCCCCCCCGGGGAGGGGAGAATTCACCCCTCCACTTT. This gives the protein CASSPPRGGENSPLHF.

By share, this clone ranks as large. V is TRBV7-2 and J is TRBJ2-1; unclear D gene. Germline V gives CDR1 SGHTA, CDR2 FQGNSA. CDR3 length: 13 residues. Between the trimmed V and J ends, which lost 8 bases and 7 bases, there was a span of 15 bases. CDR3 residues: CASGVLPGNEQFF. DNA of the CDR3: TGTGCCAGCGGCGTTCTGCCCGGGAATGAGCAGTTCTTC.

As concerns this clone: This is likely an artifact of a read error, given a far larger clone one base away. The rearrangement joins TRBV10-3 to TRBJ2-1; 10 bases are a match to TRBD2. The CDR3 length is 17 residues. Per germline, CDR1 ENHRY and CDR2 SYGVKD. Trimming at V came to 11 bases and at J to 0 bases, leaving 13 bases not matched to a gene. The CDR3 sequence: CARSGTSDTLSYNEQFF. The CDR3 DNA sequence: TGTGCCCGCTCCGGGACTAGCGATACCCTCTCCTACAATGAGCAGTTCTTC.

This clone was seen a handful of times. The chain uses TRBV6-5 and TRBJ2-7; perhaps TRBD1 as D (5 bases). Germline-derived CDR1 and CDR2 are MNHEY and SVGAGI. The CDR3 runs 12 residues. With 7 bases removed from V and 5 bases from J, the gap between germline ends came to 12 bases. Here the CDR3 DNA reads TGTGCCAGCACCGACAGCTTAAACGAGCAGTACTTC. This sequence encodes CASTDSLNEQYF.

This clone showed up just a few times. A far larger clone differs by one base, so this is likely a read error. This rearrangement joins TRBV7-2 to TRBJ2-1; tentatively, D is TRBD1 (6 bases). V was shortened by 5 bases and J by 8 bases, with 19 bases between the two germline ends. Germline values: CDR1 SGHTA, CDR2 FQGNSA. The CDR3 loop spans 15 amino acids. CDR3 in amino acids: CASSATAAGDDEQFF. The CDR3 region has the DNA TGTGCCAGCAGCGCTACCGCGGCAGGGGACGATGAGCAGTTCTTC.

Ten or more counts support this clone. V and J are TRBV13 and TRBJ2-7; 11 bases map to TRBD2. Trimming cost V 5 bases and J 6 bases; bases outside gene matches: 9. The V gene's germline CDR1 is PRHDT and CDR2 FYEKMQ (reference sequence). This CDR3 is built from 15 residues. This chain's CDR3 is CASSTYSGRATEQYF. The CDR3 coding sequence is TGTGCCAGCAGCACATATAGCGGGAGGGCCACCGAGCAGTACTTC.

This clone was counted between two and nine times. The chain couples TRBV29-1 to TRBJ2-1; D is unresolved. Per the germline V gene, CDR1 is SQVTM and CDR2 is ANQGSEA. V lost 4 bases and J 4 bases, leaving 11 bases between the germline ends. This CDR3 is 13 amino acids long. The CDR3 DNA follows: TGCAGCGTTGTTCAGGCCCCTTACAATGAGCAGTTCTTC. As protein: CSVVQAPYNEQFF.